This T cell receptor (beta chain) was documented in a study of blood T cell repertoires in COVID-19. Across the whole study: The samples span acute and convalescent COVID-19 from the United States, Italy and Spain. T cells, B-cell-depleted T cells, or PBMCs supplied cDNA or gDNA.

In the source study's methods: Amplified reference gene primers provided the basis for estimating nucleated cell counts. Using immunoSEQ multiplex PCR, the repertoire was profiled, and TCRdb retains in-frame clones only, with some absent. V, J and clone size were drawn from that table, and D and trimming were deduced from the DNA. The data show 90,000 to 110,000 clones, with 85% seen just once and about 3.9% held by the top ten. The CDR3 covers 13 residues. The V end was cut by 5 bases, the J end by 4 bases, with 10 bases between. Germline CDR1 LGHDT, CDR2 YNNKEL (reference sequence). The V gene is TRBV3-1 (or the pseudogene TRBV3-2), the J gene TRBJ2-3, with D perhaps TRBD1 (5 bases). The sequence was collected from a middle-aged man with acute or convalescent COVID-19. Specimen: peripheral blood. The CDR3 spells CASSSTGADTQYF. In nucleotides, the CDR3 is TGTGCCAGCAGCTCTACAGGTGCAGATACGCAGTATTTT.